The clone carrying this T cell receptor (beta chain) was seen only a few times. Antigen: not known. A second about 7 to 11 cycle PCR used barcoded and J-beta primers. Tagging of each cDNA molecule was performed by a template-switch adaptor with 12 random nucleotides. One entry per CDR3 protein results from TCRdb running MiXCR on the 5' RACE reads. The sample lists approximately 730,000 distinct CDR3 sequences; 40% to 45% were seen once. This sample is drawn from a study of blood T cells in healthy people across ages. Study-wide results and limits: As age increased, TCR beta diversity per million T cells fell in a roughly linear fashion.

Trimming took 0 bases from V and 3 from J; bases not matched to a gene: 3. Germline V gene data show CDR1 as DFQATT and CDR2 as SNEGSKA (reference sequence). This CDR3 has 14 amino acids. J is TRBJ2-7 and V is TRBV20-1; 9 positions match TRBD2. The sample comprised blood. This clonotype was sampled from a woman in her fifties or sixties in good health. The CDR3 sequence is CSAREREGHYEQYF. The CDR3 coding sequence is TGCAGTGCTAGAGAGCGGGAGGGGCACTACGAGCAGTACTTC.